A single sample gave rise to the 27 T cell receptor beta chains below, sequenced in a study of CD8 T cells in Susac syndrome. With random hexamers, roughly 0.45 to 1 ug RNA was reverse transcribed. TCRdb independently ran MiXCR on the immunoSEQ multiplex PCR reads; one entry per CDR3 protein. This table holds around 200,000 distinct CDR3 sequences, 95% found once. Sequenced input: CD4+ T cells from PBMCs. The receptor set was obtained from a human donor in good health.

The rearrangement uses TRBV29-1 and TRBJ1-1; tentative D call: TRBD1 (5 bases). This CDR3 region has 15 residues. Germline V gene lookup returns CDR1 SQVTM and CDR2 ANQGSEA. Trimming removed 3 bases at V and 3 bases at J, with 17 bases between. CDR3 DNA: TGCAGCGTTGATGGGGGTAGGGGTGGGTACACTGAAGCTTTCTTT. It translates to CSVDGGRGGYTEAFF. The complete variable domain, with remaining parts taken from reference TRBV29-1 and TRBJ1-1, reads SAVISQKPSRDICQRGTSLTIQCQVDSQVTMMFWYRQQPGQSLTLIATANQGSEATYESGFVIDKFPISRPNLTFSTLTVSNMSPEDSSIYLCSVDGGRGGYTEAFFGQGTRLTVV.

The chain has TRBV3-1 and TRBJ2-1; D not certain. V was shortened by 4 bases and J by 0 bases, with 7 bases between the two germline ends. CDR1 LGHDT and CDR2 YNNKEL come from the germline V gene (reference sequence). This CDR3 is built from 14 residues. The CDR3 region has the DNA TGTGCCAGCAGCCTCCAGGACTCCTACAATGAGCAGTTCTTC. This gives the protein CASSLQDSYNEQFF.

V is TRBV6-2 or TRBV6-3 and J is TRBJ1-5; TRBD1 is a possible D gene (5 bases). Germline assignment: CDR1 MNHEY and CDR2 SVGEGT. The V end was cut by 0 bases, the J end by 7 bases, with 16 bases between. The CDR3 totals 16 residues. The CDR3 reads CASSYSRDDRGQPQHF. The DNA of the CDR3 is TGTGCCAGCAGTTACTCCAGGGACGACCGGGGACAGCCCCAGCATTTT.

The rearrangement uses TRBV20-1 and TRBJ1-5; D not certain. Germline assignment: CDR1 DFQATT and CDR2 SNEGSKA (reference sequence). The CDR3 has 17 amino acids. V was trimmed by 6 bases and J by 0 bases, leaving 21 bases between them. The DNA of the CDR3 is TGCAGTGCCGGACGTGGAAGTATTCGGTATAGCAATCAGCCCCAGCATTTT. Translation: CSAGRGSIRYSNQPQHF.

The chain recombines TRBV25-1 with TRBJ2-6, with D perhaps matching TRBD1 or TRBD2 (6 bases each). V was shortened by 3 bases and J by 4 bases, with 13 bases between the two germline ends. Per the germline V gene, CDR1 is MGHDK and CDR2 is SYGVNS. This CDR3 is 16 amino acids long. The chain's CDR3 is CASSDPGAPGANVLTF. CDR3 coding DNA: TGTGCCAGCAGTGACCCGGGGGCCCCCGGGGCCAACGTCCTGACTTTC.

The chain employs TRBV24-1 and TRBJ2-2, with 8 nucleotides matching TRBD1. Germline values: CDR1 KGHDR, CDR2 SFDVKD. The CDR3 length is 16 residues. The V segment lost 4 bases and the J segment 1 base; nucleotides outside the gene matches: 4. Here the CDR3 DNA reads TGTGCCACCAGTGAATCCGGGACAGGGAACACCGGGGAGCTGTTTTTT. Protein: CATSESGTGNTGELFF.

V usage is TRBV11-2 and J usage is TRBJ2-1, with D tentatively TRBD2 (6 bases). The V gene's germline CDR1 is SGHAT and CDR2 FQNNGV. The CDR3 has 14 amino acids. V dropped 1 base and J dropped 9 bases, with 13 bases sitting between them. The CDR3 protein is CASSLGREQGEQFF. The DNA for the CDR3 is TGTGCCAGCAGCTTAGGACGGGAGCAGGGTGAGCAGTTCTTC.

The chain recombines TRBV30 with TRBJ2-2, with 12 bases that match TRBD2. This CDR3 region has 16 residues. Germline lookup yields CDR1 GTSNPN and CDR2 SVGIG (reference sequence). Trimming took 7 bases from V and 5 from J; bases not matched to a gene: 11. The chain's CDR3 is CASTSGRAGWTGELFF. The CDR3 DNA reads TGTGCCTCGACTAGCGGGAGAGCCGGGTGGACCGGGGAGCTGTTTTTT. The full variable domain, in which reference TRBV30 and TRBJ2-2 provide the parts outside the CDR3, is SQTIHQWPATLVQPVGSPLSLECTVEGTSNPNLYWYRQAAGRGLQLLFYSVGIGQISSEVPQNLSASRPQDRQFILSSKKLLLSDSGFYLCASTSGRAGWTGELFFGEGSRLTVL.

V and J are TRBV24-1 and TRBJ2-1; 7 bases line up with TRBD1. The J segment lost 1 base and the V segment lost 3 bases, leaving 2 bases of the junction unmatched. In germline, CDR1 is KGHDR, CDR2 SFDVKD. The CDR3 totals 15 residues. The CDR3: CATSDQGQSYNEQFF. The CDR3 bases are TGTGCCACCAGTGATCAGGGACAGTCCTACAATGAGCAGTTCTTC.

V is TRBV20-1 and J is TRBJ2-1; 12 bases match TRBD2. Germline assignment: CDR1 DFQATT and CDR2 SNEGSKA (reference sequence). The CDR3 totals 14 residues. Trimming took 5 bases from V and 9 from J; bases not matched to a gene: 8. CDR3 in amino acids: CSARLAGEQVEQFF. The CDR3 DNA follows: TGCAGTGCTCGACTAGCGGGAGAGCAGGTTGAGCAGTTCTTC.

The chain employs TRBV20-1 and TRBJ2-1, with 9 bases aligning to TRBD1. The CDR3 has 15 amino acids. The V gene end was trimmed by 2 bases and the J gene end by 2 bases; junction bases not matched to a gene: 4. From germline, CDR1 is DFQATT and CDR2 SNEGSKA (reference sequence). The CDR3 region has the DNA TGCAGTGCTAGACCTAGACAGGGGGCCTACAATGAGCAGTTCTTC. Residues: CSARPRQGAYNEQFF.

The rearrangement joins TRBV3-1 to TRBJ2-5, with 8 bases fitting TRBD1. V shed 3 bases and J 4 bases; nucleotides not matched to a gene: 4. CDR3 length equals 14 residues. Germline V gene sequence: CDR1 LGHDT, CDR2 YNNKEL (reference sequence). The CDR3 reads CASSQWDRRETQYF. The CDR3 DNA is TGTGCCAGCAGCCAGTGGGACAGGAGAGAGACCCAGTACTTC.

V and J are TRBV6-5 and TRBJ2-1; TRBD2 agrees at 9 bases. Germline V gives CDR1 MNHEY, CDR2 SVGAGI. The CDR3 length is 15 residues. Trimming cost V 4 bases and J 13 bases; bases outside gene matches: 14. The CDR3 loop reads CASSLPGTSPLVQFF. The CDR3 nucleotides are TGTGCCAGCAGTTTACCGGGGACTAGCCCGCTCGTCCAGTTCTTC.

V usage is TRBV20-1 and J usage is TRBJ2-3, with TRBD1 identical over 10 bases. Germline CDR1 is DFQATT and CDR2 is SNEGSKA (reference sequence). The CDR3 loop spans 13 amino acids. J was trimmed by 8 bases and V by 4 bases; bases with no gene match: 6. The CDR3 bases are TGCAGTGCTACTGGACAGGGGGGAGTTACGCAGTATTTT. It yields the protein CSATGQGGVTQYF.

This sequence joins TRBV10-1 and TRBJ2-2; D is possibly TRBD1 (6 bases). CDR3 length: 12 amino acids. Germline V gives CDR1 WNHNN, CDR2 SYGVQD (reference sequence). Trimming left V 5 bases short and J 6 bases short, with 7 bases between. CDR3 amino acids: CASSRTAGELFF. The DNA of the CDR3 is TGCGCCAGCAGTAGGACAGCCGGGGAGCTGTTTTTT.

The gene calls are TRBV20-1 and TRBJ2-5; TRBD2 might be the D (6 bases). This CDR3 comprises 12 residues. CDR1 and CDR2 (germline): DFQATT, SNEGSKA (reference sequence). The V end lost 6 bases, the J end lost 5 bases, and 13 bases lay between the germline ends. CDR3 sequence (DNA): TGCAGTGCCGGGGGAGACGGGGAGACCCAGTACTTC. Residues: CSAGGDGETQYF.

The chain uses TRBV28 and TRBJ1-2; 8 nucleotides agree with TRBD1. Germline lookup yields CDR1 MDHEN and CDR2 SYDVKM. Trimming removed 10 bases from V and 0 bases from J; junction bases left unmatched: 10. There are 15 residues in the CDR3. The CDR3 is CATTGGGATNYGYTF. The CDR3 coding sequence is TGTGCCACCACAGGGGGAGGGGCCACTAACTATGGCTACACCTTC.

This chain links TRBV29-1 with TRBJ2-2, with 13 positions matching TRBD2. Germline CDR1 and CDR2: SQVTM and ANQGSEA. CDR3 length equals 16 residues. V was pared by 5 bases and J by 1 base, with 4 bases of the junction left unmatched. The CDR3 DNA reads TGCAGCGTTAGAGGACTAGCGGGGGAGAACACCGGGGAGCTGTTTTTT. Translated: CSVRGLAGENTGELFF.

The chain combines TRBV20-1 with TRBJ2-4, with 7 bases identical to TRBD1. The CDR3 is 14 amino acids. CDR1 and CDR2 (germline): DFQATT, SNEGSKA (reference sequence). The V segment lost 6 bases and the J segment 8 bases; nucleotides outside the gene matches: 13. The DNA of the CDR3 is TGCAGTGCCCTCGACCCGACAGGGCGAGACATTCAGTACTTC. Its protein is CSALDPTGRDIQYF.

The J gene is TRBJ2-7, the V gene TRBV5-6; D possibly corresponds to TRBD2 (5 bases). V was trimmed by 0 bases and J by 6 bases, leaving 7 bases between them. From germline, CDR1 is SGHDT and CDR2 YYEEEE. CDR3 size: 12 residues. In DNA form, the CDR3 reads TGTGCCAGCAGCTTGGGAGGGCTCGAGCAGTACGTC. It codes for CASSLGGLEQYV.

This clonotype was recorded once. This chain links TRBV12-3 or TRBV12-4 with TRBJ2-5; D not certain. Trimming pared 3 bases from V and 7 bases from J, leaving 6 bases between. This CDR3 comprises 11 residues. The CDR3 region is CASSFMWTQYF. CDR3 nucleotides: TGTGCCAGCAGTTTTATGTGGACCCAGTACTTC.

A single count supports this clonotype. The chain employs TRBV4-1 and TRBJ2-1, with D uncertain. Trimming took off 4 bases at V and 5 bases at J, with 24 bases between the two ends. The CDR3 spans 18 residues. Germline-derived CDR1 and CDR2 are MGHRA and YSYEKL. The CDR3 reads CASSPQVGLGFLHNEQFF. The CDR3 DNA is TGCGCCAGCAGCCCCCAGGTGGGATTAGGCTTCTTACACAATGAGCAGTTCTTC.

This clonotype was recorded once. The chain has TRBV6-5 and TRBJ2-1, with D perhaps assigned TRBD1 or TRBD2 (5 bases each). V was shortened by 6 bases and J by 4 bases, with 13 bases between the two germline ends. Germline V lookup: CDR1 MNHEY, CDR2 SVGAGI. This CDR3 is 14 amino acids long. The CDR3 is CASSGPGGYNEQFF. The CDR3 DNA follows: TGTGCCAGCAGCGGGCCTGGGGGATACAATGAGCAGTTCTTC.

The chain carries TRBV4-1 and TRBJ1-1; possibly TRBD1 for D (6 bases). V was pared by 1 base and J by 4 bases, with 10 bases between. CDR3 length equals 14 residues. Germline values: CDR1 MGHRA, CDR2 YSYEKL. The CDR3 loop is CASSQGQVATEAFF. For the CDR3, the DNA is TGCGCCAGCAGCCAAGGACAGGTGGCCACTGAAGCTTTCTTT.

The chain employs TRBV20-1 and TRBJ2-2; D gene unclear. Between the trimmed V and J ends, which lost 0 bases and 3 bases, there was a span of 5 bases. The germline gives CDR1 DFQATT, CDR2 SNEGSKA (reference sequence). This CDR3 has 13 residues. For the CDR3, the DNA is TGCAGTGCTAGAGACCAGGACACCGGGGAGCTGTTTTTT. Translating gives CSARDQDTGELFF.

The gene calls are TRBV5-1 and TRBJ2-5, with a possible D match to TRBD2 (5 bases). Germline loops: CDR1 SGHRS, CDR2 YFSETQ. There are 15 residues in the CDR3. V lost 2 bases to trimming and J lost 4 bases, with 15 bases between them. The CDR3 bases are TGCGCCAGCAGCTTAAGCGGCCCTAAGGGAGAGACCCAGTACTTC. Encoded protein: CASSLSGPKGETQYF.

This chain connects TRBV12-3 or TRBV12-4 to TRBJ2-1, with a tentative D call TRBD2 (5 bases). The CDR3 runs to 14 residues. V lost 3 bases and J lost 5, with 11 bases in between. CDR3 protein: CASSLSPADNEQFF. CDR3 nucleotides: TGTGCCAGCAGTTTGTCCCCAGCGGACAATGAGCAGTTCTTC.